These T cell receptor beta chains were read from a single sample in a study of T cell changes during pregnancy in multiple sclerosis. TCRdb's table, derived via immunoSEQ multiplex PCR, lists solely in-frame clones and lacks some. The table records 42,000 or so clones, approximately 94% of them present only once. The sequencing here drew on CD4+ T cells from peripheral blood mononuclear cells, taken after pregnancy. Source of these receptors: a female donor with multiple sclerosis, enrolled in a pregnancy study. The CDR3 runs from the conserved cysteine through the conserved F or W. The order of the fields is clone size, V gene, CDR3 protein. Clone size is shown for a subset of rows, as once, few, many or a class of expanded clone.

>NA|TRBV7-3
CASSLWPSDEQYF
>NA|TRBV19
CASSPAGVGTEAFF
>NA|TRBV7-2
CASSSRRDYGYTF
>NA|TRBV2
CASSPGLAGGRWQFF
>NA|TRBV18
CASSPGQVEQYF
>NA|TRBV7-2
CASSLLGKEDIQYF
>NA|TRBV9
CASSSRRGEETQYF
>NA|TRBV5-6
CASSLRGGPQEETQYF
>NA|TRBV6-1
CASSLGGNEQFF
>NA|TRBV5-1
CASSRRGDPYNEQFF
>NA|TRBV19
CASSIMGSGRTYSNQPQHF
>NA|TRBV30
CAWSVHSSTNEKLFF
>once|TRBV6-6
CASSHRDSSNQPQHF
>NA|TRBV19
CASSQQGLGEKLFF
>NA|TRBV7-9
CASSLRLGNQETQYF
>NA|TRBV4-1
CASSQDNSPSGTQYF
>NA|TRBV14
CASSQGGQGEGYTF
>NA|TRBV18
CASSLSTSNYGYTF
>NA|TRBV9
CASSVGSAGYEQQYF
>NA|TRBV29-1
CSVVAGGGGTEAFF
>NA|TRBV7-2
CASSFWTGWNTEAFF
>NA|TRBV4-2
CASSQKGQNTEAFF
>NA|TRBV12-5
CASGPLGSSVVKTWEKLFF
>NA|TRBV7-9
CASSSGSSSGVGNEKLFF
>NA|TRBV7-2
CASSLPLAGGSLAYEQYF
>NA|TRBV5-4
CASSPLAGKDTQYF
>NA|TRBV19
CASSMGASGGLAKNIQYF
>NA|TRBV5-6
CASSAGTALFNQPQHF
>few|TRBV5-4
CASSPYPGQGAFGYTF
>NA|TRBV5-1
CASSSAGSANTEAFF
>NA|TRBV7-6
CASRPPASGGRDEQFF
>NA|TRBV7-6
CASSLGTGRNIQYF
>NA|TRBV5-1
CASSLVRGVDTEAFF
>NA|TRBV19
CASSMTSGGPQETQYF